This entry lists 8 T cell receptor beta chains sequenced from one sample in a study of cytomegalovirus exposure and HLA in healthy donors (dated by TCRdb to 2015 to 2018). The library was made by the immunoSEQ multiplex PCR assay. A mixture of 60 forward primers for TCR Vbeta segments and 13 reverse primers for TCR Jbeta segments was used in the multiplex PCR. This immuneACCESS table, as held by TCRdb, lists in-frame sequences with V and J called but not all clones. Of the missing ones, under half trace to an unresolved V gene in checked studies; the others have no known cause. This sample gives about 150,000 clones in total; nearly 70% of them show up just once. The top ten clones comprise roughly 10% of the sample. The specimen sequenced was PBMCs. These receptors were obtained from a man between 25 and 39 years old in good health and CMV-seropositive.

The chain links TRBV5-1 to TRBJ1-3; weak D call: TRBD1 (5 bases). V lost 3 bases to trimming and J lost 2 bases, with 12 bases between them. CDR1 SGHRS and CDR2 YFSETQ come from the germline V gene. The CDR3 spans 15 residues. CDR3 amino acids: CASSSQGETGNTIYF. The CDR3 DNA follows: TGCGCCAGCAGCTCTCAGGGTGAAACTGGAAACACCATATATTTT.

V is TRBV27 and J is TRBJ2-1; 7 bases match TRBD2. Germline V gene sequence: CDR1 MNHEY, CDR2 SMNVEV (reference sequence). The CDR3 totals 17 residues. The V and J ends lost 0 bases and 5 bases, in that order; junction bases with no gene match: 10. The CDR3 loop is CASSLSGGRGFHNEQFF. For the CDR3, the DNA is TGTGCCAGCAGTTTATCGGGCGGGAGAGGTTTCCACAATGAGCAGTTCTTC.

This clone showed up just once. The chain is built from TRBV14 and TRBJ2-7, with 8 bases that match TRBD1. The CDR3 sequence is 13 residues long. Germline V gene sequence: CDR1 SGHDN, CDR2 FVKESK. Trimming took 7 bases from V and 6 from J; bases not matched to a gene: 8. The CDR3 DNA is TGTGCCAGCAATGGACAGGGAGGATTCGAGCAGTACTTC. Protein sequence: CASNGQGGFEQYF.

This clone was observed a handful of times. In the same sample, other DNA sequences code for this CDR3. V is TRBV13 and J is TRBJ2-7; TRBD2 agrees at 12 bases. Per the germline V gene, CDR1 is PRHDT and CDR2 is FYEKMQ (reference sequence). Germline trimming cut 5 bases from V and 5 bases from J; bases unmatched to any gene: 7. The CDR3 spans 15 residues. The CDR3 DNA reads TGTGCCAGCAGCCCTCGACTAGCGGGAGAACACGAGCAGTACTTC. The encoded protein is CASSPRLAGEHEQYF.

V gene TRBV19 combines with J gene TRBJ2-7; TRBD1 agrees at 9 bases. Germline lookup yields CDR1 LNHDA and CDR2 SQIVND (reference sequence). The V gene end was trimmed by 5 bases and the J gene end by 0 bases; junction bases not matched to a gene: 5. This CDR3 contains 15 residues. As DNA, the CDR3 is TGTGCCAGTAGTTCGGGACAGGGCCGCTCCTACGAGCAGTACTTC. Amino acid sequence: CASSSGQGRSYEQYF.

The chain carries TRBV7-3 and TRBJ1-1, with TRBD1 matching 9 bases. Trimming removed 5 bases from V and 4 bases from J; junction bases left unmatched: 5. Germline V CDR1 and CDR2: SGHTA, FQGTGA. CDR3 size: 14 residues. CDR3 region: CASSGRQGGTEAFF. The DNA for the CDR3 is TGTGCCAGCAGCGGTAGACAGGGGGGCACTGAAGCTTTCTTT.

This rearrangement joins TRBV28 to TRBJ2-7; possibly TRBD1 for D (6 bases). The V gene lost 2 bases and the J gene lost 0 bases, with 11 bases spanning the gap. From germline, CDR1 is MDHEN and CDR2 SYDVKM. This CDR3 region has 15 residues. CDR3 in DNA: TGTGCCAGCAGTTTAACAGGGCTCCTCTCCTACGAGCAGTACTTC. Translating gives CASSLTGLLSYEQYF.

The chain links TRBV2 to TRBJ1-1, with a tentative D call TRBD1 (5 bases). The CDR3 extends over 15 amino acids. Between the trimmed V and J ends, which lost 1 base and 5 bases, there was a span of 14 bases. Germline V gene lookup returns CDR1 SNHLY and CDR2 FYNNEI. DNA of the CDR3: TGTGCCAGCAGTGAAGATCGGGGGGTCGGGACTGAAGCTTTCTTT. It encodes CASSEDRGVGTEAFF.